The 22 T cell receptor beta chains below all came from one sample that was sequenced in a study of regulatory T cells in long-lasting Graves disease. Described time point: newly diagnosed GD, antithyroid drugs for less than 3 months. From PBMCs, RNA was extracted and then used to make the TCR library. Arm-PCR of CDR3 regions with iRepertoire HTBI primers generated TCR beta libraries. TCRdb re-analysed the multiplex PCR reads in MiXCR, keeping a single row per CDR3 protein. The sample yields about 360,000 distinct CDR3 sequences, about 16% seen once. The sample was also linked to a second study, of T cells in Graves' hyperthyroidism and ophthalmopathy.

Here the sequenced sample was peripheral blood mononuclear cells (PBMCs), taken at new diagnosis, from a patient treated with antithyroid drugs. The receptors here all came from a woman younger than 35 with Graves disease.

CDR3 loop: CASTQHGNQPQHF. CDR3 nucleotides: TGTGCCAGTACTCAGCACGGCAATCAGCCCCAGCATTTT. The chain has TRBV19 and TRBJ1-5; D is unresolved. Per the germline V gene, CDR1 is LNHDA and CDR2 is SQIVND (reference sequence). This CDR3 spans 13 amino acids. The V gene lost 7 bases and the J gene lost 2 bases, with 9 bases spanning the gap.

This clonotype was seen more than once but under ten times. V is TRBV7-9 and J is TRBJ2-1; 14 nucleotides agree with TRBD2. This CDR3 comprises 17 residues. Losses at the gene ends were 1 base for V and 2 bases for J; bases not matched to a gene: 1. Germline assignment: CDR1 SEHNR and CDR2 FQNEAQ (reference sequence). This CDR3 reads CASSLGGLAGAYNEQFF. CDR3 nucleotides: TGTGCCAGCAGCTTAGGGGGACTAGCGGGAGCCTACAATGAGCAGTTCTTC.

This clonotype was counted at least ten times. V usage is TRBV28 and J usage is TRBJ2-7; D possibly corresponds to TRBD1 (6 bases). V gave up 4 bases and J gave up 12 bases, with 16 bases separating them. From germline, CDR1 is MDHEN and CDR2 SYDVKM. This CDR3 is built from 12 residues. The CDR3 DNA follows: TGTGCCAGCAGTTCCGTAACAGGGACAATGTACTTC. Translating gives CASSSVTGTMYF.

Many counts were recorded for this clonotype. V gene TRBV4-1 combines with J gene TRBJ1-1, with TRBD1 as a possible D gene (5 bases). CDR1 and CDR2 from the germline V gene are MGHRA and YSYEKL. V was cut by 4 bases and J by 0 bases, with 12 bases left in between. The CDR3 has 15 residues. In DNA, the CDR3 is TGCGCCAGCAGCCTGGAGGGACTGATGAACACTGAAGCTTTCTTT. Encoded protein: CASSLEGLMNTEAFF.

This clonotype was counted at least ten times. This chain links TRBV5-1 with TRBJ1-1; perhaps TRBD1 as D (6 bases). The CDR3 totals 15 residues. Germline assignment: CDR1 SGHRS and CDR2 YFSETQ. V was trimmed by 2 bases and J by 2 bases, leaving 13 bases between them. The DNA of the CDR3 is TGCGCCAGCAGCTTCGTGGGGGGGACAAACACTGAAGCTTTCTTT. Amino acids: CASSFVGGTNTEAFF.

The rearrangement links TRBV29-1 to TRBJ1-4, with 9 bases matching TRBD1. The CDR3 spans 12 residues. Trimming took 3 bases from V and 7 from J; bases not matched to a gene: 0. In germline, CDR1 is SQVTM, CDR2 ANQGSEA. CDR3 in amino acids: CSVETGGEKLFF. The CDR3 nucleotides read TGCAGCGTTGAGACAGGGGGTGAAAAACTGTTTTTT.

In its sample, this clonotype was seen many times. The chain carries TRBV2 and TRBJ2-3; 8 positions agree with TRBD1. Germline V gene sequence: CDR1 SNHLY, CDR2 FYNNEI. The CDR3 contains 13 residues. The J segment lost 2 bases and the V segment lost 10 bases, leaving 5 bases of the junction unmatched. The CDR3 nucleotides read TGTGCCAACCGACAGGGGTCCACAGATACGCAGTATTTT. Translated: CANRQGSTDTQYF. Variable domain in full (rest from reference TRBV2 and TRBJ2-3): EPEVTQTPSHQVTQMGQEVILRCVPISNHLYFYWYRQILGQKVEFLVSFYNNEISEKSEIFDDQFSVERPDGSNFTLKIRSTKLEDSAMYFCANRQGSTDTQYFGPGTRLTVL.

This clonotype was detected ten times or more. This chain connects TRBV2 to TRBJ2-1; 9 nucleotides align to TRBD1. The J call may be faulty, since TRBJ2-7 better matches the DNA end. The CDR3 is 15 residues long. Germline values: CDR1 SNHLY, CDR2 FYNNEI. DNA of the CDR3: TGTGCCAGCAGCGCGCCGGGACAGGGAAGCTACGAGCAGTACTTC. Its translation: CASSAPGQGSYEQYF.

The table lists this clonotype with many counts. This sequence joins TRBV12-3 or TRBV12-4 and TRBJ1-1, with D tentatively TRBD1 (5 bases). The CDR3 is 15 residues long. The ends were cut back, 7 bases at V and 0 bases at J, with 15 bases in the middle. CDR3 DNA sequence: TGTGCCAGCACTCCCCACAGGACAATGAACACTGAAGCTTTCTTT. Encoded protein: CASTPHRTMNTEAFF.

As regards this clonotype: The junction departs from germline at one end; a sequencing error may be responsible. The chain uses TRBV5-1 and TRBJ2-2; weak D call: TRBD2 (5 bases). The CDR3 has 13 amino acids. Germline V gene lookup returns CDR1 SGHRS and CDR2 YFSETQ. The CDR3 sequence is CASRTITTGERFF. For the CDR3, the DNA is TGCGCCAGCAGGACAATTACCACCGGGGAGCGGTTTTTT.

This clonotype was counted between two and nine times. The CDR3 DNA reads as TGCAGCGGAGGACAGGGTGCGGCCGAGCAGTACTTC. Its translation is CSGGQGAAEQYF. V is TRBV29-1 and J is TRBJ2-7; 8 bases map to TRBD1. The J segment lost 6 bases and the V segment lost 7 bases, leaving 8 bases of the junction unmatched. Germline values: CDR1 SQVTM, CDR2 ANQGSEA. The CDR3 is made up of 12 amino acids.

This clonotype was counted between two and nine times. The V gene is TRBV9, the J gene TRBJ1-2; 7 bases line up with TRBD1. CDR3 length: 14 residues. The germline V gene has CDR1 SGDLS and CDR2 YYNGEE. V trimming: 2 bases; J trimming: 6 bases; junction bases outside the gene matches: 7. The CDR3 is CASSVRQGLDGYTF. In DNA, the CDR3 is TGTGCCAGCAGCGTTAGACAGGGTCTCGATGGCTACACCTTC.

There are a few counts of this clonotype. The rearrangement joins TRBV5-1 to TRBJ2-2, with TRBD1 identical over 7 bases. J lost 6 bases, V lost 2 bases, and 7 bases had no gene match. Germline V gives CDR1 SGHRS, CDR2 YFSETQ. This CDR3 region has 15 residues. The CDR3 region is CASSFNTGDSGELFF. For the CDR3, the DNA is TGCGCCAGCAGCTTCAATACAGGGGATTCCGGGGAGCTGTTTTTT.

In its sample, this clonotype was seen many times. CDR3 sequence reads: CASSGTGTDYGYTF. DNA of the CDR3: TGTGCCAGCAGCGGAACCGGGACAGACTATGGCTACACCTTC. The chain employs TRBV2 and TRBJ1-2, with 7 bases identical to TRBD1. CDR3 length: 14 residues. With V trimmed by 6 bases and J by 3 bases, 7 bases remained unmatched. Germline V gene data show CDR1 as SNHLY and CDR2 as FYNNEI. Filled out from reference TRBV2 and TRBJ1-2, the complete variable domain reads EPEVTQTPSHQVTQMGQEVILRCVPISNHLYFYWYRQILGQKVEFLVSFYNNEISEKSEIFDDQFSVERPDGSNFTLKIRSTKLEDSAMYFCASSGTGTDYGYTFGSGTRLTVV.

This clonotype was found many times. This rearrangement joins TRBV28 to TRBJ1-1; D remains unclear. Germline V CDR1 and CDR2: MDHEN, SYDVKM. V dropped 5 bases and J dropped 8 bases, with 0 bases sitting between them. The CDR3 totals 8 residues. The CDR3 loop is CASSEAFF. The CDR3 DNA reads TGTGCCAGCAGTGAAGCTTTCTTT.

A remark on this clonotype: A much larger clonotype is one base distant, so this may be a read error. The J gene is TRBJ1-2, the V gene TRBV5-1, with D possibly TRBD1 on 5 matching bases. This CDR3 is built from 14 residues. Germline V gene lookup returns CDR1 SGHRS and CDR2 YFSETQ. V was trimmed by 0 bases and J by 8 bases, leaving 14 bases between them. The CDR3 sequence is CASSLDLTESGYTF. Here the CDR3 DNA reads TGCGCCAGCAGCTTGGATTTGACAGAGAGCGGCTACACCTTC.

At least ten counts were recorded for this clonotype. The chain uses TRBV24-1 and TRBJ2-7; 8 bases are shared with TRBD1. Germline V gives CDR1 KGHDR, CDR2 SFDVKD. V shed 5 bases, J shed 6 bases, and the junction held 5 bases outside the gene matches. This CDR3 contains 13 residues. The DNA for the CDR3 is TGTGCCACCAGTGGTGACAGGGGAATCGAGCAGTACTTC. Its protein is CATSGDRGIEQYF.

This clonotype came up many times. The chain is built from TRBV5-1 and TRBJ2-1; D remains ambiguous. There are 13 residues in the CDR3. Trimming took off 4 bases at V and 7 bases at J, with 12 bases between the two ends. Per germline, CDR1 SGHRS and CDR2 YFSETQ. The CDR3 DNA reads TGCGCCAGCAGCGAAGGGCCCTTGAATGAGCAGTTCTTC. Translating gives CASSEGPLNEQFF.

J is TRBJ2-5 and V is TRBV11-1; 13 bases are shared with TRBD2. The DNA end is more similar to TRBJ2-1, so the J call may be wrong. The CDR3 loop spans 15 amino acids. Germline V gene data show CDR1 as SGHAT and CDR2 as FQDESV (reference sequence). The CDR3 sequence: CASSLGLAGVSVQFF. DNA for the CDR3: TGTGCCAGCAGCCTTGGACTAGCGGGGGTTTCAGTGCAGTTCTTC.

This clonotype was counted at least ten times. This chain links TRBV7-9 with TRBJ1-1; D uncertain. Trimming left V 4 bases short and J 2 bases short, with 14 bases between. The CDR3 extends over 15 amino acids. Germline V lookup: CDR1 SEHNR, CDR2 FQNEAQ (reference sequence). CDR3: CASSSSWRANTEAFF. CDR3 DNA: TGTGCCAGCAGCTCGTCGTGGAGAGCAAACACTGAAGCTTTCTTT. Together with reference TRBV7-9 and TRBJ1-1, the CDR3 gives the full variable domain: DTGVSQNPRHKITKRGQNVTFRCDPISEHNRLYWYRQTLGQGPEFLTYFQNEAQLEKSRLLSDRFSAERPKGSFSTLEIQRTEQGDSAMYLCASSSSWRANTEAFFGQGTRLTVV.

Note on this clonotype: Since a far larger clone is one base different, this is likely a read error. V and J are TRBV20-1 and TRBJ2-7, with a weak D call TRBD2 (6 bases). The CDR3 covers 15 residues. Trimming shortened V by 6 bases and J by 10 bases, and 28 bases separated the two germline ends. CDR1 DFQATT and CDR2 SNEGSKA come from the germline V gene (reference sequence). This CDR3 reads CSAQPPGSQGGAQYF. CDR3 DNA sequence: TGCAGTGCCCAACCTCCGGGATCACAAGGCGGGGCCCAGTACTTC.

This clonotype was found many times. This chain joins TRBV18 and TRBJ1-1; no clear D. Trimming removed 3 bases at V and 7 bases at J, with 12 bases between. The CDR3 spans 13 residues. CDR1 and CDR2 from the germline V gene are KGHSH and LQKENI. In nucleotides, the CDR3 is TGTGCCAGCTCACCGGTGGATGGGAGTGAAGCTTTCTTT. Translation: CASSPVDGSEAFF.